Listed here are 18 T cell receptor beta chains from one sample, sequenced in a study of cytomegalovirus exposure and HLA in healthy donors. Primers: 60 Vbeta forward and 13 Jbeta reverse. The assay was immunoSEQ multiplex PCR, and TCRdb's table has in-frame clones only and misses some. The sample carries 150,000 to 200,000 clones, more than 70% recorded once. Sequencing was performed on PBMCs. Receptors were obtained from a boy aged 2-9 years in good health and CMV-seronegative.

CDR3 residues: CASSLILAGPIYEQYF. Written as DNA, the CDR3 is TGTGCCAGCAGCTTAATTCTAGCGGGGCCTATCTACGAGCAGTACTTC. The chain has TRBV7-9 and TRBJ2-7, with 9 bases fitting TRBD2. Trimming removed 2 bases from V and 3 bases from J; junction bases left unmatched: 8. The CDR3 is made up of 16 amino acids. Germline V gene data show CDR1 as SEHNR and CDR2 as FQNEAQ (reference sequence).

The V and J genes are TRBV9 and TRBJ2-6; TRBD1 aligns across 9 bases. Germline V gene lookup returns CDR1 SGDLS and CDR2 YYNGEE. The CDR3 covers 16 residues. V shed 4 bases, J shed 3 bases, and the junction held 5 bases outside the gene matches. The CDR3 DNA reads TGTGCCAGCAGCCGACGGACAGGGGTTGGGGCCAACGTCCTGACTTTC. Translated: CASSRRTGVGANVLTF.

The genes are TRBV5-6 and TRBJ2-1; 9 bases are shared with TRBD2. CDR3 size: 15 residues. CDR1 and CDR2 from the germline V gene are SGHDT and YYEEEE. The J segment lost 4 bases and the V segment lost 0 bases, leaving 2 bases of the junction unmatched. The CDR3 nucleotides read TGTGCCAGCAGCTTGGCTAGCGGGAAGTACAATGAGCAGTTCTTC. The encoded protein is CASSLASGKYNEQFF. Full variable domain (missing parts from reference TRBV5-6 and TRBJ2-1): DAGVTQSPTHLIKTRGQQVTLRCSPKSGHDTVSWYQQALGQGPQFIFQYYEEEERQRGNFPDRFSGHQFPNYSSELNVNALLLGDSALYLCASSLASGKYNEQFFGPGTRLTVL.

V is TRBV18 and J is TRBJ1-1, with D unresolved. CDR1 is KGHSH, CDR2 LQKENI, per germline. CDR3 length: 14 residues. Trimming left V 0 bases short and J 4 bases short, with 9 bases between. The CDR3 nucleotides read TGTGCCAGCTCACCACCGAAGCGGGGCACTGAAGCTTTCTTT. This codes for CASSPPKRGTEAFF.

V is TRBV10-3 and J is TRBJ2-7; TRBD2 matches at 7 bases. Germline V CDR1 and CDR2: ENHRY, SYGVKD. The CDR3 totals 15 residues. The V gene end was trimmed by 10 bases and the J gene end by 3 bases; junction bases not matched to a gene: 15. The CDR3 loop is CATGSGGSRFYEQYF. The CDR3 DNA sequence: TGTGCCACGGGGTCCGGGGGGAGTCGGTTCTACGAGCAGTACTTC.

V usage is TRBV28 and J usage is TRBJ1-5, with D hard to call. CDR3 length: 14 residues. Trimming took off 1 base at V and 5 bases at J, with 9 bases between the two ends. CDR1 is MDHEN, CDR2 SYDVKM, per germline. CDR3 bases: TGTGCCAGCAGTTTATTTGGGAGCGATCAGCCCCAGCATTTT. Amino acids: CASSLFGSDQPQHF.

For the CDR3, the DNA is TGCAGCGCCCAACGACTAGCGGGAGGGACCCCCCCAGATACGCAGTATTTT. It yields the protein CSAQRLAGGTPPDTQYF. This chain links TRBV29-1 with TRBJ2-3, with 14 bases aligning to TRBD2. Germline CDR1 SQVTM, CDR2 ANQGSEA. The CDR3 contains 17 residues. V shed 7 bases, J shed 4 bases, and the junction held 13 bases outside the gene matches.

This chain joins TRBV7-6 and TRBJ1-1, with D uncertain. V lost 2 bases and J 1 base, leaving 8 bases between the germline ends. The CDR3 spans 14 residues. CDR1 is SGHVS, CDR2 FNYEAQ, per germline. The CDR3 spells CASSLWAGNTEAFF. In DNA, the CDR3 is TGTGCCAGCAGCTTATGGGCAGGGAACACTGAAGCTTTCTTT.

The chain employs TRBV10-3 and TRBJ2-1; 11 bases are a match to TRBD2. Unmatched junction bases numbered 1, after V lost 2 bases and J lost 7 bases. The CDR3 totals 14 residues. Germline CDR1 is ENHRY and CDR2 is SYGVKD. The CDR3 region has the DNA TGTGCCATCAGTGAGACTAGCGGGAGTAATGAGCAGTTCTTC. It codes for CAISETSGSNEQFF.

The chain couples TRBV7-3 to TRBJ2-7, with 12 positions matching TRBD2. This CDR3 has 20 amino acids. The germline V gene has CDR1 SGHTA and CDR2 FQGTGA. The V segment lost 6 bases and the J segment 1 base; nucleotides outside the gene matches: 19. CDR3 nucleotides: TGTGCCAGCAGTTCCTGTTGGCTAGCGGGAGGGCCGAACTCTTCCTACGAGCAGTACTTC. This encodes CASSSCWLAGGPNSSYEQYF.

Only a few counts were recorded for this clone. The rearrangement links TRBV4-1 to TRBJ1-4; TRBD1 aligns across 7 bases. The J segment lost 5 bases and the V segment lost 2 bases, leaving 5 bases of the junction unmatched. In germline, CDR1 is MGHRA, CDR2 YSYEKL. The CDR3 totals 15 residues. CDR3 coding DNA: TGCGCCAGCAGCCAACAAGACAGGGAGAATGAAAAACTGTTTTTT. This translates into CASSQQDRENEKLFF.

This CDR3 is CASSRSGRARDTQYF. In nucleotides, the CDR3 is TGTGCCAGCAGTCGTAGCGGGAGGGCAAGAGATACGCAGTATTTT. The chain is built from TRBV28 and TRBJ2-3; 11 positions match TRBD2. Losses at the gene ends were 5 bases for V and 5 bases for J; bases not matched to a gene: 6. Germline assignment: CDR1 MDHEN and CDR2 SYDVKM. CDR3 size: 15 residues.

V and J are TRBV10-2 and TRBJ2-7, with 10 bases aligning to TRBD2. Germline V gives CDR1 WSHSY, CDR2 SAAADI. The CDR3 sequence is 13 residues long. After removal of 9 bases from V and 2 bases from J, the junction contained 4 bases not matched to a gene. The CDR3 region is CASVSGRTYEQYF. The DNA of the CDR3 is TGCGCCAGTGTTAGCGGGAGGACCTACGAGCAGTACTTC.

The V and J genes are TRBV5-8 and TRBJ1-1, with 10 nucleotides matching TRBD1. V lost 4 bases and J lost 5; bases outside the gene matches: 2. CDR1 and CDR2 (germline): SGHTS, YDEGEE. This CDR3 contains 13 residues. CDR3 residues: CASSRTGGTEAFF. DNA of the CDR3: TGTGCCAGCAGCCGGACAGGGGGTACTGAAGCTTTCTTT.

This clone was seen once. V and J are TRBV5-1 and TRBJ2-2; 10 bases align to TRBD1. Germline assignment: CDR1 SGHRS and CDR2 YFSETQ. The V gene end was trimmed by 1 base and the J gene end by 7 bases; junction bases not matched to a gene: 10. The CDR3 consists of 17 residues. The DNA for the CDR3 is TGCGCCAGCAGCTTGAAGACAGGGGGCAAAGGGGACGGGGAGCTGTTTTTT. Its protein is CASSLKTGGKGDGELFF.

The chain has TRBV28 and TRBJ2-7; 8 bases are shared with TRBD2. The CDR3 length is 14 residues. J was trimmed by 3 bases and V by 6 bases; bases with no gene match: 7. Germline V gives CDR1 MDHEN, CDR2 SYDVKM. CDR3 residues: CASSRAGRDYEQYF. The CDR3 DNA follows: TGTGCCAGCAGCCGCGCCGGGAGGGACTACGAGCAGTACTTC.

This clone was counted only a few times. Other DNA sequences within the sample encode an identical CDR3. CDR3 region: CASSTGTGDTEAFF. The CDR3 DNA reads TGCGCCAGCAGCACAGGGACAGGGGACACTGAAGCTTTCTTT. J is TRBJ1-1 and V is TRBV5-1, with TRBD1 matching over 10 bases. The trim removed 4 bases at V and 3 bases at J, leaving 3 bases unmatched. Germline CDR1 reads SGHRS; CDR2 reads YFSETQ. The CDR3 is 14 amino acids.

The chain recombines TRBV6-1 with TRBJ2-3, with D hard to call. The CDR3 sequence is 14 residues long. V was clipped by 4 bases and J by 2 bases, with 10 bases between them. Germline CDR1 and CDR2: MNHNS and SASEGT. The CDR3 region has the DNA TGTGCCAGCAGTGTTATGAGTTACACAGATACGCAGTATTTT. It yields the protein CASSVMSYTDTQYF.